This T cell receptor beta chain was found in a study of T cell repertoires in cytomegalovirus infection. The V end was cut by 5 bases, the J end by 4 bases, with 14 bases between. Germline CDR1 is MNHEY and CDR2 is SVGEGT. The CDR3 consists of 15 residues. About this clonotype: The antigen is undetermined.

MiXCR, run by TCRdb on the reads, gives a single entry per CDR3 protein. This table has 5,000 to 6,500 distinct CDR3 sequences, 50% to 65% appearing once. The clonotype was recovered from a human donor in good health (CMV status not recorded). Some clones in this sample may be carry-over from other donors' samples. The material sequenced was PBMCs, sequenced either directly or after in vitro stimulation (not recorded which). The gene calls are TRBV6-2 or TRBV6-3 and TRBJ2-2; D perhaps matches TRBD2 (6 bases). The CDR3 loop is CASSVELARTGELFF. CDR3 DNA sequence: TGTGCCAGCAGTGTTGAACTAGCTCGCACCGGGGAGCTGTTTTTT.